These 9 T cell receptor beta chains were sequenced from one sample in a study of Ad26.COV2.S vaccination and SARS-CoV-2 variants. Assay used: immunoSEQ multiplex PCR; TCRdb lists only in-frame clones, some missing. Of about 350,000 clones listed, 92% are singletons. The material was peripheral blood, obtained after recovery from COVID-19. All receptors derive from a human donor who had recovered from COVID-19.

V usage is TRBV9 and J usage is TRBJ1-6; a weak D match, TRBD1 (5 bases). The V and J ends lost 0 bases and 7 bases respectively, with 11 bases between them. Germline assignment: CDR1 SGDLS and CDR2 YYNGEE. CDR3 length: 15 residues. In DNA form, the CDR3 reads TGTGCCAGCAGCGTAGGCGGGGGTAAGAATTCACCCCTCCACTTT. Translation gives CASSVGGGKNSPLHF.

This clone was counted once. CDR3 in DNA: TGCAGCGTCTCCCAAGGAGCTGAAGCTTTCTTT. This gives the protein CSVSQGAEAFF. The V and J genes are TRBV29-1 and TRBJ1-1; D remains unclear. Trimming shortened V by 6 bases and J by 6 bases, and 11 bases separated the two germline ends. In germline, CDR1 is SQVTM, CDR2 ANQGSEA. There are 11 residues in the CDR3.

The chain carries TRBV12-3 or TRBV12-4 and TRBJ1-1; TRBD1 agrees at 11 bases. Losses at the gene ends were 6 bases for V and 6 bases for J; bases not matched to a gene: 3. There are 13 residues in the CDR3. The CDR3 spells CASSRTGGSEAFF. The CDR3 region has the DNA TGTGCCAGCAGCAGGACAGGGGGCTCTGAAGCTTTCTTT.

This clone has just one count. The chain links TRBV25-1 to TRBJ2-5; D is possibly TRBD2 (7 bases). The CDR3 runs to 16 residues. Germline V gene lookup returns CDR1 MGHDK and CDR2 SYGVNS. The ends were cut back, 4 bases at V and 3 bases at J, with 18 bases in the middle. CDR3 protein: CASSVGGRGGKETQYF. The CDR3 DNA follows: TGTGCCAGCAGTGTGGGGGGGCGTGGGGGAAAAGAGACCCAGTACTTC.

The CDR3 region has the DNA TGTGCCAGCAGTTACTGTCAGACGAACACTGAAGCTTTCTTT. This sequence encodes CASSYCQTNTEAFF. This chain uses TRBV6-7 with TRBJ1-1, with D unclear. TRBV6-7 is known as an ORF, though its function is uncertain. The CDR3 extends over 14 amino acids. Trimming removed 1 base at V and 1 base at J, with 7 bases between.

The V gene is TRBV2, the J gene TRBJ1-2, with D maybe TRBD1 (6 bases). V was trimmed by 5 bases and J by 7 bases, leaving 17 bases between them. Germline V gene data show CDR1 as SNHLY and CDR2 as FYNNEI. The length of the CDR3 is 14 residues. The CDR3 loop is CASSRSGGQVGYTF. Here the CDR3 DNA reads TGTGCCAGCAGTAGGAGCGGGGGGCAGGTTGGCTACACCTTC. The whole variable domain, remainder taken from reference TRBV2 and TRBJ1-2, is EPEVTQTPSHQVTQMGQEVILRCVPISNHLYFYWYRQILGQKVEFLVSFYNNEISEKSEIFDDQFSVERPDGSNFTLKIRSTKLEDSAMYFCASSRSGGQVGYTFGSGTRLTVV.

The chain employs TRBV5-6 and TRBJ1-2, with 9 bases that match TRBD1. Germline assignment: CDR1 SGHDT and CDR2 YYEEEE. The V segment lost 0 bases and the J segment 7 bases; nucleotides outside the gene matches: 4. The CDR3 has 14 residues. The CDR3 nucleotides are TGTGCCAGCAGCTTGGAACAGGGGGCGCGTGGCTACACCTTC. This codes for CASSLEQGARGYTF.

This rearrangement joins TRBV5-6 to TRBJ1-6; a weak D match, TRBD1 (5 bases). The germline V and J ends were trimmed by 1 base and 10 bases, with 12 bases remaining between them. Germline V gene lookup returns CDR1 SGHDT and CDR2 YYEEEE. The CDR3 has 14 residues. CDR3 DNA sequence: TGTGCCAGCAGCTTGAGGACAAGGAGATCACCCCTCCACTTT. It yields the protein CASSLRTRRSPLHF.

This clone was detected only once. The J gene is TRBJ2-7, the V gene TRBV6-2 or TRBV6-3, with 13 nucleotides matching TRBD2. The CDR3 runs to 14 residues. V shed 5 bases, J shed 3 bases, and the junction held 1 base outside the gene matches. The germline V gene has CDR1 MNHEY and CDR2 SVGEGT. The CDR3: CASSRTSGGYEQYF. The CDR3 DNA sequence: TGTGCCAGCAGTCGGACTAGCGGGGGCTACGAGCAGTACTTC.